This T cell receptor beta chain is drawn from a study of CD8 T cells in Susac syndrome. Study-wide background: Among the Susac syndrome patients who underwent sequencing, about 6 had clinically active disease, while under 10 of them were in remission. General study points: In Susac syndrome, CD4+ T cell repertoires lacked any clonal expansion.

Fulfillment of recently defined diagnostic criteria for definite or probable disease was shown by the patients with Susac syndrome. Worth noting for this clonotype: No antigen is known for it.

An amount of RNA that ranged from about 0.45 to 1 ug was reverse transcribed with random hexamers. TCRdb reprocessed the immunoSEQ multiplex PCR reads via MiXCR and lists one record per CDR3 protein. This sample has some 200,000 distinct CDR3 sequences, with approximately 94% found just once. The length of the CDR3 is 15 residues. The germline V gene has CDR1 MNHEY and CDR2 SMNVEV (reference sequence). The V gene lost 6 bases and the J gene lost 4 bases, with 19 bases spanning the gap. The chain links TRBV27 to TRBJ2-7, with D tentatively TRBD2 (6 bases). What was sequenced was CD4+ T cells from PBMCs. The sequence came from a human donor with Susac syndrome. CDR3 residues: CASRSTGPEGYEQYF. DNA of the CDR3: TGTGCCAGCAGGTCTACCGGGCCGGAGGGTTACGAGCAGTACTTC.